This T cell receptor beta chain appears in the sequencing data of a study of OX40 agonist ivuxolimab in advanced cancers. Overall study context: The dose-escalation cohort was roughly 84% male, with a mean age of about 60 years, ranging about 23 to 79.

As to this clone: Its cognate antigen is unknown.

The germline gives CDR1 SGHTA, CDR2 FQGNSA. The CDR3 length is 13 residues. Trimming took 2 bases from V and 3 from J; bases not matched to a gene: 0. The table came from immunoSEQ multiplex PCR; TCRdb's copy has only in-frame clones and leaves some out. The profile covers about 42,000 clones, with approximately 90% appearing a single time and about 4.5% taken by the ten largest. Study results and limitations: With doses of 0.1 to 3.0 mg/kg, CD4+ and CD8+ blood T cells had undergone clonal expansion by week 6.

Patients were ineligible given autoimmune disease history or systemic immunosuppression. This sequence was found in an adult with an advanced solid tumor such as melanoma, head and neck, liver or kidney cancer. The specimen was CD4+ or CD8+ T cells sorted from blood, collected in a trial of the OX40 agonist ivuxolimab. The rearrangement links TRBV7-2 to TRBJ1-1, with 7 positions matching TRBD1. This CDR3 reads CASSLQGDTEAFF. The DNA of the CDR3 is TGTGCCAGCAGCTTACAGGGGGACACTGAAGCTTTCTTT. The full variable domain, its missing parts supplied by reference TRBV7-2 and TRBJ1-1, is GAGVSQSPSNKVTEKGKDVELRCDPISGHTALYWYRQSLGQGLEFLIYFQGNSAPDKSGLPSDRFSAERTGGSVSTLTIQRTQQEDSAVYLCASSLQGDTEAFFGQGTRLTVV.